The 20 T cell receptor beta chains presented below share a single source sample, sequenced in a study of CD8 T cells in Susac syndrome. Reverse transcription of roughly 0.45 to 1 ug RNA used random hexamers. Via MiXCR, TCRdb re-called the immunoSEQ multiplex PCR reads, giving one row per CDR3 protein. The table shows a few hundred thousand distinct CDR3 sequences, with more than 80% occurring only once. Input material: CD8+ T cells from PBMCs. Receptors originate from a human donor with multiple sclerosis.

The chain couples TRBV15 to TRBJ1-5, with 12 bases lining up with TRBD1. Trimming at V came to 4 bases and at J to 6 bases, leaving 16 bases not matched to a gene. This CDR3 has 19 amino acids. Germline loops: CDR1 LNHNV, CDR2 YYDKDF (reference sequence). Here the CDR3 DNA reads TGTGCCACCAGCACCCGGGGACAGGGGGCGGTGCCGCGCGTTCAGCCCCAGCATTTT. Its translation: CATSTRGQGAVPRVQPQHF.

The genes are TRBV20-1 and TRBJ2-7; D gene ambiguous. This CDR3 region has 13 residues. The germline V gene encodes CDR1 DFQATT and CDR2 SNEGSKA (reference sequence). V lost 6 bases to trimming and J lost 2 bases, with 14 bases between them. Here the CDR3 reads CSAPGDAPYEQYF. DNA for the CDR3: TGCAGTGCCCCCGGTGATGCCCCCTACGAGCAGTACTTC.

This rearrangement joins TRBV29-1 to TRBJ2-3; the D gene could be TRBD1 or TRBD2 (5 bases each). The CDR3 is 13 residues long. Trimming took off 7 bases at V and 4 bases at J, with 15 bases between the two ends. Germline CDR1 reads SQVTM; CDR2 reads ANQGSEA. The chain's CDR3 is CSGGGVLSDTQYF. The DNA for the CDR3 is TGCAGCGGTGGGGGAGTTCTATCAGATACGCAGTATTTT.

This sequence joins TRBV27 and TRBJ2-7; 11 nucleotides line up with TRBD2. The CDR3 is made up of 16 amino acids. Germline trimming cut 6 bases from V and 2 bases from J; bases unmatched to any gene: 9. The germline V gene encodes CDR1 MNHEY and CDR2 SMNVEV (reference sequence). This CDR3 reads CASRGTSGPLTYEQYF. The CDR3 region has the DNA TGTGCCAGCAGAGGGACTAGCGGTCCCCTAACCTACGAGCAGTACTTC.

This clonotype was counted once. This chain connects TRBV13 to TRBJ1-5; D uncertain. Trimming stripped 1 base from V and 6 bases from J, with 7 bases between. This CDR3 is built from 13 residues. Looked up from germline, CDR1 is PRHDT and CDR2 is FYEKMQ (reference sequence). The CDR3 sequence is CASSLDPGQPQHF. The CDR3 nucleotides are TGTGCCAGCAGCTTAGACCCGGGTCAGCCCCAGCATTTT.

The V gene is TRBV4-1, the J gene TRBJ1-5, with 7 positions matching TRBD1. The CDR3 length is 15 residues. CDR1 MGHRA and CDR2 YSYEKL come from the germline V gene. The V and J ends lost 4 bases and 6 bases, in that order; junction bases with no gene match: 9. CDR3 DNA sequence: TGCGCCAGCAGCCCCAACCAGGGGGAAGGTCAGCCCCAGCATTTT. This codes for CASSPNQGEGQPQHF.

The chain uses TRBV4-1 and TRBJ2-2, with D uncertain. V lost 4 bases, J lost 4 bases, and 13 bases lay in between. Germline CDR1 is MGHRA and CDR2 is YSYEKL. The CDR3 sequence is 15 residues long. The CDR3 sequence is CASSRTLEGTGELFF. For the CDR3, the DNA is TGCGCCAGCAGCCGCACCTTAGAAGGCACCGGGGAGCTGTTTTTT.

The chain couples TRBV5-7 to TRBJ2-5, with TRBD2 identical over 9 bases. TRBV5-7 carries the ORF label, with uncertain function. V lost 5 bases to trimming and J lost 4 bases; unmatched junction nucleotides: 18. The length of the CDR3 is 18 residues. The CDR3 sequence: CASRPLLAGRGAGETQYF. CDR3 bases: TGTGCCAGCAGACCATTACTAGCGGGCCGAGGGGCCGGAGAGACCCAGTACTTC.

This rearrangement joins TRBV5-6 to TRBJ2-5; D assignment may be TRBD1 or TRBD2 (5 bases each). Trimming cost V 4 bases and J 1 base, with 17 bases left between them. CDR3 length: 16 amino acids. CDR1 SGHDT and CDR2 YYEEEE come from the germline V gene. The CDR3: CASSRIRDGPQETQYF. CDR3 DNA: TGTGCCAGCAGCCGAATAAGGGACGGCCCCCAAGAGACCCAGTACTTC.

The chain joins TRBV29-1 to TRBJ2-2, with D possibly being TRBD2 (6 bases). V shed 3 bases and J shed 5 bases, with 19 bases lying between them. Germline loops: CDR1 SQVTM, CDR2 ANQGSEA. This CDR3 contains 16 residues. The CDR3 sequence is CSVDSHSGVGTGELFF. Written as DNA, the CDR3 is TGCAGCGTTGATAGCCACTCGGGGGTCGGTACCGGGGAGCTGTTTTTT.

This chain joins TRBV12-3 or TRBV12-4 and TRBJ1-4; the match to TRBD1 covers 7 bases. This CDR3 has 15 residues. Trimming removed 3 bases from V and 4 bases from J; junction bases left unmatched: 5. The CDR3 protein is CASSFGTVINEKLFF. The CDR3 coding sequence is TGTGCCAGCAGTTTCGGGACAGTAATTAATGAAAAACTGTTTTTT.

For the CDR3, the DNA is TGTGCCAGCAGCTTAGGAGTCCCCCTGAACACTGAAGCTTTCTTT. Residues: CASSLGVPLNTEAFF. The genes are TRBV13 and TRBJ1-1; unclear D gene. Germline V gene sequence: CDR1 PRHDT, CDR2 FYEKMQ (reference sequence). This CDR3 contains 15 residues. V lost 0 bases to trimming and J lost 0 bases, with 8 bases between them.

The gene calls are TRBV7-6 and TRBJ2-3; D not certain. Per germline, CDR1 SGHVS and CDR2 FNYEAQ. Deletions cut 1 base from V and 6 bases from J, with 17 bases between. The CDR3 spans 16 residues. CDR3 loop: CASSLVGNLGDDTQYF. As DNA, the CDR3 is TGTGCCAGCAGCTTAGTCGGAAATCTGGGCGACGATACGCAGTATTTT.

The J gene is TRBJ1-1, the V gene TRBV29-1; D perhaps matches TRBD1 (5 bases). Trimming cost V 5 bases and J 4 bases, with 8 bases left between them. CDR3 size: 11 residues. Germline-derived CDR1 and CDR2 are SQVTM and ANQGSEA. Here the CDR3 reads CSVIGATEAFF. For the CDR3, the DNA is TGCAGCGTTATAGGGGCCACTGAAGCTTTCTTT.

The V gene is TRBV12-3 or TRBV12-4, the J gene TRBJ2-3; 11 bases fit TRBD2. This CDR3 is 18 amino acids long. After removal of 7 bases from V and 0 bases from J, the junction contained 12 bases not matched to a gene. CDR3 in amino acids: CASTGWLAGGTSTDTQYF. The CDR3 coding sequence is TGTGCCAGCACCGGGTGGCTAGCGGGAGGCACTAGCACAGATACGCAGTATTTT.

This chain connects TRBV5-8 to TRBJ2-5; TRBD1 matches at 12 bases. The CDR3 covers 15 residues. Per germline, CDR1 SGHTS and CDR2 YDEGEE. The trim removed 2 bases at V and 4 bases at J, leaving 3 bases unmatched. The CDR3 sequence: CASSFGTGGLETQYF. Here the CDR3 DNA reads TGTGCCAGCAGCTTCGGGACAGGGGGCCTAGAGACCCAGTACTTC.

Here the CDR3 DNA reads TGTGCCGGGTCCTTAGCGGGGGTCTCCTACGAGCAGTACTTC. Translating gives CAGSLAGVSYEQYF. The gene calls are TRBV30 and TRBJ2-7, with 9 bases lining up with TRBD2. The CDR3 has 14 amino acids. J gave up 0 bases and V 8 bases, and 8 bases lay outside the gene matches. Germline lookup yields CDR1 GTSNPN and CDR2 SVGIG (reference sequence). The complete variable domain, with remaining parts taken from reference TRBV30 and TRBJ2-7, reads SQTIHQWPATLVQPVGSPLSLECTVEGTSNPNLYWYRQAAGRGLQLLFYSVGIGQISSEVPQNLSASRPQDRQFILSSKKLLLSDSGFYLCAGSLAGVSYEQYFGPGTRLTVT.

The chain employs TRBV19 and TRBJ2-1; no clear D. Trimming left V 6 bases short and J 0 bases short, with 12 bases between. Looked up from germline, CDR1 is LNHDA and CDR2 is SQIVND (reference sequence). This CDR3 has 15 residues. CDR3 sequence reads: CASSAQDSSYNEQFF. In nucleotides, the CDR3 is TGTGCCAGTAGCGCCCAAGACTCCTCCTACAATGAGCAGTTCTTC.

This rearrangement joins TRBV19 to TRBJ1-1; D gene ambiguous. The CDR3 is made up of 11 amino acids. Germline CDR1 LNHDA, CDR2 SQIVND (reference sequence). The V and J ends lost 8 bases and 0 bases respectively, with 4 bases between them. CDR3: CASWMNTEAFF. The CDR3 bases are TGTGCCAGTTGGATGAACACTGAAGCTTTCTTT.

The rearrangement links TRBV27 to TRBJ1-1; D ambiguous. The CDR3 length is 11 residues. V was pared by 7 bases and J by 6 bases, with 9 bases between. Germline CDR1 reads MNHEY; CDR2 reads SMNVEV (reference sequence). Here the CDR3 reads CASNWGAEAFF. DNA for the CDR3: TGTGCCAGCAATTGGGGTGCTGAAGCTTTCTTT.